Shown below are 21 T cell receptor beta chains from a single sample sequenced in a study of regulatory T cells in long-lasting Graves disease (dated by TCRdb to the early 2020s). The public reads were run again by TCRdb, first through fastp at Q25 and then through MiXCR, and only productive beta chains were kept. Entries are consolidated by CDR3 protein sequence, retaining the most common genes and DNA. The sample data list just under 500 distinct CDR3 sequences, and around 73% of these were observed just once. The ten largest make up approximately 8.7% of the sample. For both TCR sequencing and RNA sequencing, RNA was extracted from PBMCs using TRIzol. The sequences come from peripheral blood mononuclear cells (PBMCs), collected with antithyroid drug treatment, in newly diagnosed or persistent Graves disease (not recorded which). These receptors were obtained from a woman aged 25 to 45 with Graves disease. Donor details come from another sample of the same person, matched by shared clones.

The rearrangement links TRBV3-1 to TRBJ1-5; the match to TRBD1 covers 7 bases. The CDR3 spans 14 residues. Germline CDR1 is LGHDT and CDR2 is YNNKEL (reference sequence). The junction had 5 bases not matched to a gene; V was cut back by 5 bases and J by 4 bases. CDR3 sequence: CASSLSTGNQPQHF. The CDR3 DNA sequence: TGTGCCAGCAGCTTATCGACAGGGAATCAGCCCCAGCATTTT.

The chain recombines TRBV29-1 with TRBJ2-1, with D perhaps matching TRBD1 (6 bases). This CDR3 comprises 12 residues. The V end was cut by 5 bases, the J end by 10 bases, with 15 bases between. In germline, CDR1 is SQVTM, CDR2 ANQGSEA. The CDR3 reads CSVLQGIGEQFF. The CDR3 DNA sequence: TGCAGCGTTTTGCAGGGGATTGGGGAGCAGTTCTTC.

This clonotype was seen a few times. This chain uses TRBV4-2 with TRBJ2-5; 10 bases agree with TRBD2. Trimming removed 3 bases from V and 4 bases from J; junction bases left unmatched: 11. CDR1 is LGHNA and CDR2 is YNFKEQ in the germline V gene. The CDR3 is made up of 17 amino acids. The CDR3 region is CASSQRATSGQGETQYF. CDR3 in DNA: TGTGCCAGCAGCCAGCGTGCGACTAGCGGGCAGGGAGAGACCCAGTACTTC.

The chain has TRBV28 and TRBJ1-5; D gene unclear. V lost 4 bases and J 6 bases, leaving 19 bases between the germline ends. The germline gives CDR1 MDHEN, CDR2 SYDVKM. CDR3 size: 16 residues. The CDR3 coding sequence is TGTGCCAGCAGTTCCTCGGGCCGGAAAGGGAGTCAGCCCCAGCATTTT. Its translation is CASSSSGRKGSQPQHF. The entire variable domain, with the rest obtained from reference TRBV28 and TRBJ1-5, is as follows: DVKVTQSSRYLVKRTGEKVFLECVQDMDHENMFWYRQDPGLGLRLIYFSYDVKMKEKGDIPEGYSVSREKKERFSLILESASTNQTSMYLCASSSSGRKGSQPQHFGDGTRLSIL.

The chain has TRBV12-3 or TRBV12-4 and TRBJ2-4, with TRBD1 as a possible D gene (6 bases). The CDR3 sequence is 18 residues long. V lost 2 bases to trimming and J lost 0 bases, with 17 bases between them. CDR3 in amino acids: CASSLPRTGSLAKNIQYF. The CDR3 nucleotides are TGTGCCAGCAGTTTACCCCGAACAGGGTCCCTAGCCAAAAACATTCAGTACTTC.

V usage is TRBV19 and J usage is TRBJ1-6, with TRBD1 matching over 7 bases. This CDR3 comprises 14 residues. J was trimmed by 10 bases and V by 4 bases; bases with no gene match: 7. Germline V gene lookup returns CDR1 LNHDA and CDR2 SQIVND (reference sequence). For the CDR3, the DNA is TGTGCCAGTAGTACCGACAGGGTCGGATCACCCCTCCACTTT. Translated, it gives CASSTDRVGSPLHF.

This clonotype was detected only a few times. The chain combines TRBV20-1 with TRBJ1-2; TRBD1 is a possible D gene (6 bases). Trimming shortened V by 2 bases and J by 2 bases, and 12 bases separated the two germline ends. Germline assignment: CDR1 DFQATT and CDR2 SNEGSKA (reference sequence). The CDR3 totals 14 residues. The CDR3 DNA follows: TGCAGTGCTAGACCGGGACATAAAAACTATGGCTACACCTTC. Translation: CSARPGHKNYGYTF.

The CDR3 DNA reads TGTGCCAGCAGCTTAGGGACAGGCGGACCCCCCCTCTATGGCTACACCTTC. This gives the protein CASSLGTGGPPLYGYTF. The chain joins TRBV11-1 to TRBJ1-2; 7 bases are shared with TRBD1. The CDR3 loop spans 17 amino acids. Germline V gene lookup returns CDR1 SGHAT and CDR2 FQDESV (reference sequence). The trim removed 1 base at V and 4 bases at J, leaving 12 bases unmatched.

This sequence joins TRBV28 and TRBJ1-1; D call uncertain. CDR1 and CDR2 (germline): MDHEN, SYDVKM. The CDR3 is 13 residues long. Trimming left V 3 bases short and J 6 bases short, with 11 bases between. Here the CDR3 reads CASSLSIVPEAFF. CDR3 sequence (DNA): TGTGCCAGCAGTTTGTCCATAGTGCCTGAAGCTTTCTTT. The entire variable domain, with the rest obtained from reference TRBV28 and TRBJ1-1, is as follows: DVKVTQSSRYLVKRTGEKVFLECVQDMDHENMFWYRQDPGLGLRLIYFSYDVKMKEKGDIPEGYSVSREKKERFSLILESASTNQTSMYLCASSLSIVPEAFFGQGTRLTVV.

This sequence joins TRBV20-1 and TRBJ2-7; D tentatively reads TRBD1 or TRBD2 (6 bases each). Trimming shortened V by 5 bases and J by 2 bases, and 10 bases separated the two germline ends. The CDR3 runs 12 residues. From germline, CDR1 is DFQATT and CDR2 SNEGSKA (reference sequence). This CDR3 is CSAEGGTYEQYF. The CDR3 region has the DNA TGCAGTGCTGAAGGGGGGACCTACGAGCAGTACTTC.

This chain uses TRBV29-1 with TRBJ2-3, with D perhaps TRBD1 or TRBD2 (6 bases each). The germline V and J ends were trimmed by 8 bases and 4 bases, with 16 bases remaining between them. CDR3 length equals 13 residues. The germline CDR1 and CDR2 sequences are SQVTM and ANQGSEA. The CDR3 nucleotides are TGCAGCATCGTACAGGGAGGATCAGATACGCAGTATTTT. Amino acids: CSIVQGGSDTQYF.

This clonotype was observed a handful of times. This chain connects TRBV5-1 to TRBJ1-2; 8 bases line up with TRBD1. V lost 5 bases, J lost 4 bases, and 7 bases stayed unmatched. The germline V gene encodes CDR1 SGHRS and CDR2 YFSETQ. This CDR3 has 14 residues. CDR3 sequence (DNA): TGCGCCAGCAGAGACAGGGGTGCCGGCTATGGCTACACCTTC. The encoded protein is CASRDRGAGYGYTF.

This chain connects TRBV6-2 or TRBV6-3 to TRBJ1-2; 8 bases align to TRBD1. The ends lost 0 bases at V and 11 bases at J; junction bases unmatched: 5. Germline values: CDR1 MNHEY, CDR2 SVGEGT. CDR3 length: 13 residues. This CDR3 reads CASSYSTGAPYTF. CDR3 coding DNA: TGTGCCAGCAGTTACTCGACAGGGGCTCCTTACACCTTC.

The rearrangement uses TRBV2 and TRBJ2-5; D is perhaps TRBD2 (5 bases). CDR1 is SNHLY, CDR2 FYNNEI, per germline. The V end was cut by 5 bases, the J end by 11 bases, with 9 bases between. CDR3 length: 10 residues. For the CDR3, the DNA is TGTGCCAGCAGTCGGGATTTTCAGTACTTC. The encoded protein is CASSRDFQYF.

The chain is built from TRBV7-6 and TRBJ2-1; 12 positions agree with TRBD2. Unmatched junction bases numbered 3, after V lost 5 bases and J lost 1 base. The CDR3 extends over 16 amino acids. The germline CDR1 and CDR2 sequences are SGHVS and FNYEAQ. CDR3 amino acids: CASSVGTSGSYNEQFF. CDR3 nucleotides: TGTGCCAGCAGCGTCGGGACTAGCGGGTCCTACAATGAGCAGTTCTTC.

The chain is built from TRBV27 and TRBJ2-3; tentatively, D is TRBD1 (5 bases). Germline V gene sequence: CDR1 MNHEY, CDR2 SMNVEV (reference sequence). This CDR3 spans 14 amino acids. Trimming removed 4 bases at V and 4 bases at J, with 12 bases between. This CDR3 is CASSYRQGSDTQYF. The CDR3 coding sequence is TGTGCCAGCAGTTATAGGCAGGGATCAGATACGCAGTATTTT.

V usage is TRBV2 and J usage is TRBJ1-5; TRBD1 aligns across 8 bases. V shed 0 bases, J shed 15 bases, and the junction held 13 bases outside the gene matches. The CDR3 extends over 15 amino acids. Germline CDR1 and CDR2: SNHLY and FYNNEI. As DNA, the CDR3 is TGTGCCAGCAGTGAAGCGACCGCAGCTCAGGGGGCCTGGCATTTT. It is translated as CASSEATAAQGAWHF.

The chain combines TRBV28 with TRBJ2-7; TRBD1 aligns across 8 bases. The CDR3 consists of 15 residues. The V gene end was trimmed by 3 bases and the J gene end by 2 bases; junction bases not matched to a gene: 6. Germline V gene data show CDR1 as MDHEN and CDR2 as SYDVKM. CDR3: CASSFPGQATYEQYF. The CDR3 nucleotides read TGTGCCAGCAGTTTCCCGGGACAGGCTACCTACGAGCAGTACTTC. Combining the CDR3 with reference TRBV28 and TRBJ2-7 gives the whole variable domain DVKVTQSSRYLVKRTGEKVFLECVQDMDHENMFWYRQDPGLGLRLIYFSYDVKMKEKGDIPEGYSVSREKKERFSLILESASTNQTSMYLCASSFPGQATYEQYFGPGTRLTVT.

The J gene is TRBJ1-1, the V gene TRBV11-1; D not certain. Germline lookup yields CDR1 SGHAT and CDR2 FQDESV (reference sequence). This CDR3 has 13 amino acids. V gave up 2 bases and J gave up 11 bases, with 15 bases separating them. The CDR3 nucleotides are TGTGCCAGCAGCTTAAATTTGGGAACGTCCGCTTTCTTT. Translated: CASSLNLGTSAFF.

V and J are TRBV28 and TRBJ2-7, with 7 nucleotides matching TRBD1. This CDR3 is built from 15 residues. V shed 8 bases, J shed 3 bases, and the junction held 13 bases outside the gene matches. Germline V CDR1 and CDR2: MDHEN, SYDVKM. CDR3 DNA sequence: TGTGCCAGCTGTGGGGTGATGGGACAGAGCTACGAGCAGTACTTC. It is translated as CASCGVMGQSYEQYF.

The V and J genes are TRBV7-9 and TRBJ2-2, with 8 bases identical to TRBD2. The trim removed 1 base at V and 6 bases at J, leaving 7 bases unmatched. Germline CDR1 and CDR2: SEHNR and FQNEAQ (reference sequence). The CDR3 is made up of 16 amino acids. CDR3 DNA: TGTGCCAGCAGCTTAGATCCAGCGGGAGCATCCGGGGAGCTGTTTTTT. Translated, it gives CASSLDPAGASGELFF.